A selection of T cell receptor beta chains follows, all from one sample in a study of T-cell memory formation after mild COVID-19. MiXCR, applied by TCRdb to the 5' RACE reads, yields one record per CDR3 protein. There are some 150,000 distinct CDR3 sequences in the sample; about 14% occur only once, and roughly 28% lies in the top ten. Sequenced material: PBMCs or a T cell subset sorted from them (not recorded which). The receptor source for this set is an adult woman who had mild COVID-19 (a few samples of this study predate the infection). Cell type and time point are not known. CDR3s include the opening cysteine and the closing phenylalanine or tryptophan. A D gene is named only where the DNA matches it firmly. A clone size is listed for some rows: how often the clone was seen (once, few, many), or a class if it is expanded.

D gene | J gene | clone size | V gene | CDR3 protein | CDR3 DNA
TRBD2 | TRBJ2-7 | few | TRBV9 | CASSVVSSGIHEQYF | TGTGCCAGCAGCGTAGTTTCTAGCGGGATACACGAGCAGTACTTC
TRBD2 | TRBJ2-1 | - | TRBV2 | CASRAMTSGRAYNEQFF | TGTGCCAGCAGAGCTATGACTAGCGGGAGGGCCTACAATGAGCAGTTCTTC
TRBD2 | TRBJ2-2 | few | TRBV9 | CASSVARLAGSGELFF | TGTGCCAGCAGCGTAGCCCGTCTAGCGGGATCCGGGGAGCTGTTTTTT
- | TRBJ1-1 | - | TRBV20-1 | CSAPPQGTEAFF | TGCAGTGCCCCACCCCAGGGAACTGAAGCTTTCTTT
- | TRBJ2-7 | - | TRBV28 | CASRSGLLYEQYF | TGTGCCAGCAGGTCAGGACTCCTCTACGAGCAGTACTTC
- | TRBJ2-7 | few | TRBV11-2 | CASSSNQGGSYEQYF | TGTGCCAGCAGCTCAAACCAGGGTGGCTCCTACGAGCAGTACTTC
- | TRBJ2-7 | few | TRBV5-1 | CASSLGASGPYEQYF | TGCGCCAGCAGCTTGGGGGCCTCGGGGCCCTACGAGCAGTACTTC
- | TRBJ2-1 | - | TRBV5-1 | CASSLGPSADNEQFF | TGCGCCAGCAGCTTGGGGCCTAGCGCAGACAATGAGCAGTTCTTC
TRBD1 | TRBJ2-7 | - | TRBV4-3 | CASSQAQTGVAYEQYF | TGCGCCAGCAGCCAGGCCCAAACAGGGGTGGCCTACGAGCAGTACTTC
- | TRBJ2-7 | many | TRBV12-3/TRBV12-4 | CASSSGPYEQYF | TGTGCCAGCAGTTCAGGACCCTACGAGCAGTACTTC
- | TRBJ2-3 | - | TRBV11-2 | CASSYGRDFTDTQYF | TGTGCCAGCAGCTACGGCCGGGACTTCACAGATACGCAGTATTTT
- | TRBJ2-3 | - | TRBV11-2 | CASSFRKSTDTQYF | TGTGCCAGCAGCTTTCGAAAATCCACAGATACGCAGTATTTT
- | TRBJ2-5 | many | TRBV29-1 | CSVEDDPTETQYF | TGCAGCGTTGAAGATGACCCCACGGAGACCCAGTACTTC
- | TRBJ2-7 | - | TRBV12-3/TRBV12-4 | CASSYTSQGYEQYF | TGTGCCAGCAGTTATACTTCACAGGGCTACGAGCAGTACTTC
- | TRBJ2-5 | - | TRBV3-1 | CASSRAETQYF | TGTGCCAGCAGCCGAGCAGAGACCCAGTACTTC
TRBD2 | TRBJ2-7 | - | TRBV11-3 | CASSETSGSGYEQYF | TGTGCCAGCAGCGAGACTAGCGGGAGTGGGTACGAGCAGTACTTC
- | TRBJ2-7 | many | TRBV4-1 | CASSRGMSYEQYF | TGCGCCAGCAGCAGGGGTATGTCCTACGAGCAGTACTTC
TRBD2 | TRBJ2-7 | - | TRBV9 | CASSEGGRTYEQYF | TGTGCCAGCAGCGAGGGCGGGAGGACCTACGAGCAGTACTTC
- | TRBJ2-3 | - | TRBV6-6 | CASSYSRGTDTQYF | TGTGCCAGCAGTTACAGCCGTGGCACAGATACGCAGTATTTT
- | TRBJ2-3 | many | TRBV27 | CASSWDGRTDTQYF | TGTGCCAGCAGTTGGGACGGCCGCACAGATACGCAGTATTTT
- | TRBJ1-1 | - | TRBV6-5 | CASRTPGRGNTEAFF | TGTGCCAGCAGAACGCCGGGACGGGGGAACACTGAAGCTTTCTTT
TRBD1 | TRBJ2-7 | many | TRBV29-1 | CSVAGTGGYEQYF | TGCAGCGTCGCCGGGACAGGGGGGTACGAGCAGTACTTC
- | TRBJ1-6 | few | TRBV2 | CASSGTSVGNSPLHF | TGTGCCAGCAGTGGCACGTCGGTCGGAAATTCACCCCTCCACTTT
- | TRBJ2-7 | few | TRBV30 | CAWSLGGWYEQYF | TGTGCCTGGAGCTTGGGGGGCTGGTACGAGCAGTACTTC
TRBD2 | TRBJ2-1 | - | TRBV6-5 | CASSSHPSGSNNEQFF | TGTGCCAGCAGTTCCCACCCTAGCGGATCCAACAATGAGCAGTTCTTC
- | TRBJ1-1 | few | TRBV12-3/TRBV12-4 | CASSFTGSEAFF | TGTGCCAGCAGTTTTACAGGGAGTGAAGCTTTCTTT
- | TRBJ1-1 | - | TRBV6-2/TRBV6-3 | CASSWPTSTRTEAFF | TGTGCCAGCAGTTGGCCCACCTCCACGAGGACTGAAGCTTTCTTT
TRBD2 | TRBJ2-1 | many | TRBV7-8 | CASTLPRGLAGHNEQFF | TGTGCCAGCACCCTACCCCGGGGACTAGCGGGCCATAATGAGCAGTTCTTC
- | TRBJ2-7 | many | TRBV5-5 | CASSFERTIYEQYF | TGTGCCAGCAGCTTCGAAAGGACAATCTACGAGCAGTACTTC
- | TRBJ2-5 | - | TRBV9 | CASSVDEGYQETQYF | TGTGCCAGCAGCGTAGATGAGGGGTACCAAGAGACCCAGTACTTC
- | TRBJ1-1 | - | TRBV12-3/TRBV12-4 | CASTPAYTEAFF | TGTGCCAGCACCCCGGCATACACTGAAGCTTTCTTT
TRBD1 | TRBJ1-2 | few | TRBV27 | CASSLNGWTGRNYGYTF | TGTGCCAGCAGTTTAAATGGCTGGACAGGGAGGAACTATGGCTACACCTTC